These T cell receptor beta chains were read from a single sample in a study of response to subunit inactivated influenza vaccine. TCRdb called the RT-PCR reads again in MiXCR, with one record for every CDR3 protein. The sample lists about 190,000 distinct CDR3 sequences, around 15% occurring once. The source was CD8+ T cells sorted from PBMCs, collected approximately 5 days after vaccination. The receptors shown here come from a man aged 45 to 65 who received an inactivated influenza vaccine. Each CDR3 is given with its conserved first and last residue. D genes are given only for firm matches. The size field is filled for only some rows; it gives once, few, many or a size class.

v_call	clone_size	d_call	j_call	cdr3_aa	cdr3_nt
TRBV9	few	-	TRBJ2-1	CASSPGGKSGNEQFF	TGTGCCAGCAGCCCAGGCGGGAAGTCCGGCAATGAGCAGTTCTTC
TRBV15	many	TRBD1	TRBJ2-7	CATSREGTGDDEQYF	TGTGCCACCAGCAGAGAGGGGACAGGGGATGACGAGCAGTACTTC
TRBV9	-	TRBD1	TRBJ1-2	CASSAWEGGARDGYTF	TGTGCCAGCAGCGCTTGGGAAGGGGGCGCTAGGGATGGCTACACCTTC
TRBV6-5	many	TRBD2	TRBJ2-5	CASSYSGGGEETQYF	TGTGCCAGCAGTTACTCGGGGGGGGGAGAAGAGACCCAGTACTTC
TRBV28	-	TRBD2	TRBJ2-3	CASSFGVAGGGWITDTQYF	TGTGCCAGCAGTTTTGGGGTAGCGGGAGGAGGGTGGATCACAGATACGCAGTATTTT
TRBV7-8	many	-	TRBJ2-7	CASSKQGEQYF	TGTGCCAGCAGCAAGCAGGGGGAGCAGTACTTC
TRBV19	few	TRBD1	TRBJ1-1	CASLPGQGKNTEAFF	TGTGCCAGTCTCCCCGGACAGGGGAAAAACACTGAAGCTTTCTTT
TRBV5-6	-	-	TRBJ2-2	CASSLTGSSAGELFF	TGTGCCAGCAGCTTGACAGGGTCGAGCGCCGGGGAGCTGTTTTTT
TRBV7-9	-	-	TRBJ2-5	CASSSNELGAVETQYF	TGTGCCAGCAGCTCAAATGAACTGGGGGCTGTAGAGACCCAGTACTTC
TRBV6-5	-	-	TRBJ2-5	CASSYSTDLGETQYF	TGTGCCAGCAGTTACTCTACGGACCTCGGAGAGACCCAGTACTTC
TRBV6-5	few	-	TRBJ2-2	CASSYMVLATGELFF	TGTGCCAGCAGTTACATGGTCCTAGCGACCGGGGAGCTGTTTTTT
TRBV12-5	-	-	TRBJ2-3	CASGLNGLRGDTQYF	TGTGCTAGTGGTTTGAATGGCCTTCGGGGAGATACGCAGTATTTT
TRBV27	many	-	TRBJ2-7	CASSLGGPYYEQYF	TGTGCCAGCAGTTTAGGGGGGCCGTACTACGAGCAGTACTTC
TRBV28	-	TRBD1	TRBJ2-7	CASSGGTGYEQYF	TGTGCCAGCAGTGGCGGGACAGGGTACGAGCAGTACTTC
TRBV29-1	few	-	TRBJ2-1	CSVEDLGRDELVF	TGCAGCGTTGAAGATCTAGGACGGGATGAGCTGGTCTTC
TRBV13	few	TRBD2	TRBJ2-7	CASSSGRGVYEQYF	TGTGCCAGCAGCTCGGGACGGGGGGTTTACGAGCAGTACTTC
TRBV5-1	few	-	TRBJ2-1	CASRNRGGYNEQFF	TGCGCCAGCCGTAACAGGGGAGGTTACAATGAGCAGTTCTTC
TRBV2	-	-	TRBJ2-5	CATGDGRETQYF	TGTGCCACCGGGGACGGACGGGAGACCCAGTACTTC